The next 16 T cell receptor beta chains were all read from a single sample in a study of Tregs in tolerant kidney transplant recipients. TCRdb's table, derived via immunoSEQ multiplex PCR, lists solely in-frame clones and lacks some. The sample consists of some 65,000 clones, roughly 84% of them appearing once. Material for sequencing was CD4+ T cells from blood. The receptor source for this set is a human donor in good health.

The rearrangement uses TRBV19 and TRBJ1-1; D not resolved. CDR3 size: 14 residues. Germline CDR1 is LNHDA and CDR2 is SQIVND (reference sequence). The V end lost 9 bases, the J end lost 3 bases, and 17 bases lay between the germline ends. DNA for the CDR3: TGTGCCAGCGCCGACGGTGCGAGGCACACTGAAGCTTTCTTT. Protein product: CASADGARHTEAFF.

The rearrangement joins TRBV7-2 to TRBJ2-3, with TRBD2 identical over 8 bases. The CDR3 totals 19 residues. Germline lookup yields CDR1 SGHTA and CDR2 FQGNSA. V shed 5 bases, J shed 4 bases, and the junction held 20 bases outside the gene matches. Here the CDR3 DNA reads TGTGCCAGCAGCCGAGGGACGGTAGCGGGGCCCTTCGGCGCAGATACGCAGTATTTT. Its translation: CASSRGTVAGPFGADTQYF.

This chain connects TRBV11-3 to TRBJ2-1; D uncertain. CDR1 is SGHNT, CDR2 YENEEA, per germline. With 0 bases removed from V and 1 base from J, the gap between germline ends came to 16 bases. CDR3 length: 18 amino acids. This chain's CDR3 is CASSLDLLGRRSYNEQFF. The CDR3, as DNA: TGTGCCAGCAGCTTAGATCTTCTGGGCCGGAGATCCTACAATGAGCAGTTCTTC. The full variable domain, completed using reference TRBV11-3 and TRBJ2-1, is EAGVVQSPRYKIIEKKQPVAFWCNPISGHNTLYWYLQNLGQGPELLIRYENEEAVDDSQLPKDRFSAERLKGVDSTLKIQPAELGDSAVYLCASSLDLLGRRSYNEQFFGPGTRLTVL.

J is TRBJ2-5 and V is TRBV10-3; 7 bases are a match to TRBD2. The CDR3 has 12 amino acids. With V trimmed by 3 bases and J by 5 bases, 0 bases remained unmatched. The germline V gene has CDR1 ENHRY and CDR2 SYGVKD. Here the CDR3 reads CAISDGGETQYF. CDR3 sequence (DNA): TGTGCCATCAGTGACGGGGGGGAGACCCAGTACTTC.

The chain's CDR3 is CASRKLTGTSGNTIYF. CDR3 DNA sequence: TGTGCCAGCAGAAAGTTGACAGGGACCTCTGGAAACACCATATATTTT. The chain has TRBV2 and TRBJ1-3; TRBD1 matches 7 bases. J lost 0 bases, V lost 6 bases, and 8 bases had no gene match. This CDR3 region has 16 residues. Germline V lookup: CDR1 SNHLY, CDR2 FYNNEI.

The chain is built from TRBV11-3 and TRBJ1-1; 10 positions agree with TRBD1. V lost 3 bases, J lost 7 bases, and 5 bases stayed unmatched. The CDR3 consists of 14 residues. Looked up from germline, CDR1 is SGHNT and CDR2 is YENEEA. The CDR3 protein is CASSFGTGVIEAFF. CDR3 DNA sequence: TGTGCCAGCAGCTTCGGGACAGGGGTCATTGAAGCTTTCTTT.

The chain combines TRBV21-1 with TRBJ2-7. TRBV21-1 corresponds to a pseudogene. This CDR3 spans 10 amino acids. CDR3 region: CASMVYEQYF. The CDR3 region has the DNA TGTGCCAGCATGGTCTACGAGCAGTACTTC.

V usage is TRBV5-4 and J usage is TRBJ1-2, with 10 bases that match TRBD1. Germline V gene sequence: CDR1 SGHNT, CDR2 YYREEE (reference sequence). Germline trimming cut 4 bases from V and 3 bases from J; bases unmatched to any gene: 6. The CDR3 sequence is 15 residues long. CDR3 amino acids: CASSRTGTGDYGYTF. CDR3 in DNA: TGTGCCAGCAGCCGAACCGGGACAGGGGACTATGGCTACACCTTC. Looking up the rest from reference TRBV5-4 and TRBJ1-2 gives the full variable domain: ETGVTQSPTHLIKTRGQQVTLRCSSQSGHNTVSWYQQALGQGPQFIFQYYREEENGRGNFPPRFSGLQFPNYSSELNVNALELDDSALYLCASSRTGTGDYGYTFGSGTRLTVV.

In its sample, this clone was seen once. The chain uses TRBV29-1 and TRBJ2-7, with a weak D call TRBD1 (5 bases). Germline V gene lookup returns CDR1 SQVTM and CDR2 ANQGSEA. This CDR3 spans 11 amino acids. Trimming removed 5 bases from V and 4 bases from J, with 9 bases in between. The chain's CDR3 is CSVSAGYEQYF. The CDR3 DNA sequence: TGCAGCGTTTCGGCAGGGTACGAGCAGTACTTC.

This chain links TRBV29-1 with TRBJ1-1; TRBD1 matches at 12 bases. After removal of 7 bases from V and 8 bases from J, the junction contained 2 bases not matched to a gene. CDR3 length equals 11 residues. Germline CDR1 SQVTM, CDR2 ANQGSEA. The CDR3 DNA sequence: TGCAGCGGTGGGACAGGGGGCGAAGCTTTCTTT. Its protein product is CSGGTGGEAFF.

The V and J genes are TRBV7-8 and TRBJ2-3; D unresolved. V was cut by 1 base and J by 6 bases, with 11 bases left in between. The CDR3 consists of 14 residues. Germline loops: CDR1 SGHVS, CDR2 FQNEAQ. The CDR3 loop reads CASSLVPLPDTQYF. The CDR3 region has the DNA TGTGCCAGCAGCTTAGTCCCACTCCCGGATACGCAGTATTTT.

This rearrangement joins TRBV4-3 to TRBJ2-3, with 9 bases matching TRBD1. The CDR3 loop spans 15 amino acids. From germline, CDR1 is LGHNA and CDR2 YSLEER. The V and J ends lost 5 bases and 3 bases, in that order; junction bases with no gene match: 6. The CDR3 region has the DNA TGCGCCAGCAGCAGGACAGGGGAGTCGACAGATACGCAGTATTTT. This sequence encodes CASSRTGESTDTQYF.

V and J are TRBV19 and TRBJ1-2; D is undetermined. V was clipped by 8 bases and J by 5 bases, with 6 bases between them. The CDR3 is 10 residues long. Germline CDR1 LNHDA, CDR2 SQIVND (reference sequence). CDR3 coding DNA: TGTGCCAGTGCCGGTTATGGCTACACCTTC. This sequence encodes CASAGYGYTF.

The chain has TRBV7-3 and TRBJ2-3, with D hard to call. The germline V gene has CDR1 SGHTA and CDR2 FQGTGA. CDR3 length equals 12 residues. V was trimmed by 2 bases and J by 2 bases, leaving 2 bases between them. The CDR3 loop is CASSLSTDTQYF. CDR3 DNA sequence: TGTGCCAGCAGCTTATCCACAGATACGCAGTATTTT.

The chain is built from TRBV28 and TRBJ1-1; the match to TRBD1 covers 9 bases. With V trimmed by 7 bases and J by 7 bases, 10 bases remained unmatched. The germline V gene encodes CDR1 MDHEN and CDR2 SYDVKM. The CDR3 has 14 amino acids. The CDR3 DNA reads as TGTGCCAGCACTAGACAGGGGGAACCCTTTGAAGCTTTCTTT. It encodes CASTRQGEPFEAFF.

The sample holds one count of this clone. The gene calls are TRBV15 and TRBJ2-1; no reliable D call. CDR3 length: 15 residues. V was clipped by 0 bases and J by 7 bases, with 13 bases between them. Germline CDR1 LNHNV, CDR2 YYDKDF (reference sequence). The CDR3 reads CATSRDGVVGNEQFF. CDR3 DNA sequence: TGTGCCACCAGCAGAGATGGGGTAGTTGGTAATGAGCAGTTCTTC.